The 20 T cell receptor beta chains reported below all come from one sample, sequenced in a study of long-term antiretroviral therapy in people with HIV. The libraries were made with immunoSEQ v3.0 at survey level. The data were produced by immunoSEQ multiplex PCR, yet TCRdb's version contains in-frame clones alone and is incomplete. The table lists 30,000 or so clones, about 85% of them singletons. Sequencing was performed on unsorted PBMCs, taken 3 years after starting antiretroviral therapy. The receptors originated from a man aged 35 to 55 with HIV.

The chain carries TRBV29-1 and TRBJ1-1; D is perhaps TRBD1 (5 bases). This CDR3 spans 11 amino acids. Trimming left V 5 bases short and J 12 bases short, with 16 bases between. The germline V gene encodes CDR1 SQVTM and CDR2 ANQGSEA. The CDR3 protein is CSVSEGVLSFF. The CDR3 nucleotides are TGCAGCGTTTCGGAAGGGGTTCTTTCTTTCTTT.

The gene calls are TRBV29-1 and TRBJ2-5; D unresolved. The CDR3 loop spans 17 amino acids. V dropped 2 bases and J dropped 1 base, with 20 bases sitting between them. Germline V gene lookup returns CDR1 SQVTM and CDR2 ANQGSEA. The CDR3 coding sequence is TGCAGCGTTGAACCACTATATACAACAGTTTTCCAAGAGACCCAGTACTTC. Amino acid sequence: CSVEPLYTTVFQETQYF.

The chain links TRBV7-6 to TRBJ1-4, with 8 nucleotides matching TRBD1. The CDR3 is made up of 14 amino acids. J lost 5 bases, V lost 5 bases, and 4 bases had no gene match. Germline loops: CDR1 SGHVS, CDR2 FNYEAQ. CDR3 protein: CASSPWTGNEKLFF. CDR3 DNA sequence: TGTGCCAGCAGCCCCTGGACAGGGAATGAAAAACTGTTTTTT.

CDR3 in amino acids: CASSLVAGSYEQYF. As DNA, the CDR3 is TGTGCCAGCAGCTTAGTGGCGGGGTCCTACGAGCAGTACTTC. The chain has TRBV11-2 and TRBJ2-7, with D perhaps TRBD2 (6 bases). V was trimmed by 1 base and J by 1 base, leaving 8 bases between them. Germline loops: CDR1 SGHAT, CDR2 FQNNGV. The CDR3 length is 14 residues. Based on the CDR3 plus reference TRBV11-2 and TRBJ2-7, the full variable domain is EAGVAQSPRYKIIEKRQSVAFWCNPISGHATLYWYQQILGQGPKLLIQFQNNGVVDDSQLPKDRFSAERLKGVDSTLKIQPAKLEDSAVYLCASSLVAGSYEQYFGPGTRLTVT.

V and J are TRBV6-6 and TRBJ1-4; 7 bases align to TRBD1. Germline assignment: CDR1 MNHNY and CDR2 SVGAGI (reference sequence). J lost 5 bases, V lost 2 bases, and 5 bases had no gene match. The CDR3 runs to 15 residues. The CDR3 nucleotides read TGTGCCAGCAGTTACCCGGGACAGTCAAATGAAAAACTGTTTTTT. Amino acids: CASSYPGQSNEKLFF.

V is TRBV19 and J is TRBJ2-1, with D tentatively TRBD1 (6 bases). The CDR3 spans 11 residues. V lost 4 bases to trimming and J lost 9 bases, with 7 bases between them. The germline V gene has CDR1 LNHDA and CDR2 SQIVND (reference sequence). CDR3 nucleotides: TGTGCCAGTAGTAAAGGGGGTGAGCAGTTCTTC. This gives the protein CASSKGGEQFF.

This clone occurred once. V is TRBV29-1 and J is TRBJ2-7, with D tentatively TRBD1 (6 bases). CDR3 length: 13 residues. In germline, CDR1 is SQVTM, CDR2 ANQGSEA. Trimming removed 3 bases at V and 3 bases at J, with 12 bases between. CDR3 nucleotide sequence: TGCAGCGTTGATACAGGGAGAGGCTACGAGCAGTACTTC. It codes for CSVDTGRGYEQYF.

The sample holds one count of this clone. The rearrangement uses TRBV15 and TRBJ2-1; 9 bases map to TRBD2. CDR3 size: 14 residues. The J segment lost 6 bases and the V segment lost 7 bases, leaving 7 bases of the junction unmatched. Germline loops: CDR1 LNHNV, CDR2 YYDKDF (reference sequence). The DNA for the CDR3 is TGTGCCACCACCGACGGACTAGCGAGCAATGAGCAGTTCTTC. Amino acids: CATTDGLASNEQFF.

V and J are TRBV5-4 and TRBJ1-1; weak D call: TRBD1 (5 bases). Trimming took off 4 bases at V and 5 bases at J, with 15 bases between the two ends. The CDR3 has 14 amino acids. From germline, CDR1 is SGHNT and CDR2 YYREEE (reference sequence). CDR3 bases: TGTGCCAGCAGCACTTGGGGGGGGAGGACTGAAGCTTTCTTT. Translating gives CASSTWGGRTEAFF.

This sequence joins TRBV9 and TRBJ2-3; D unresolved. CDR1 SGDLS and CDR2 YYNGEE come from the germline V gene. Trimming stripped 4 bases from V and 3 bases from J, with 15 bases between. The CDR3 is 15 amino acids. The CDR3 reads CASSSGPKITDTQYF. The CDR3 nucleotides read TGTGCCAGCAGCTCCGGACCCAAAATTACAGATACGCAGTATTTT. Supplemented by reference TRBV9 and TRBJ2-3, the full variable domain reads DSGVTQTPKHLITATGQRVTLRCSPRSGDLSVYWYQQSLDQGLQFLIQYYNGEERAKGNILERFSAQQFPDLHSELNLSSLELGDSALYFCASSSGPKITDTQYFGPGTRLTVL.

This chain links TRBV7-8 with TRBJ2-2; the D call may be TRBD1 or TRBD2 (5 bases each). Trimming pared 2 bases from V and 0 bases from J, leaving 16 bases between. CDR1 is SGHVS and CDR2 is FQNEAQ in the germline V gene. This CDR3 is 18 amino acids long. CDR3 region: CASSLFLPGRPNTGELFF. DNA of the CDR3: TGTGCCAGCAGCTTATTCTTACCGGGACGGCCGAACACCGGGGAGCTGTTTTTT.

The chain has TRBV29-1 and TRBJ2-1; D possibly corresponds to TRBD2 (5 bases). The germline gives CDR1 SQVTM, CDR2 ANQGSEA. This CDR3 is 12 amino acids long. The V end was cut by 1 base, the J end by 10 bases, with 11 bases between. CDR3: CSVEGTRREQFF. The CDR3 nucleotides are TGCAGCGTTGAAGGAACGCGGAGGGAGCAGTTCTTC.

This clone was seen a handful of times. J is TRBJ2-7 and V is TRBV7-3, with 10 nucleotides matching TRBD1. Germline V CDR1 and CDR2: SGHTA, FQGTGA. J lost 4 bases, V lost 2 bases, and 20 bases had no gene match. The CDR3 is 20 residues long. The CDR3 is CASSLFGIHEGQGRRYEQYF. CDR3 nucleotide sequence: TGTGCCAGCAGCTTATTCGGCATCCACGAGGGACAGGGGAGGAGGTACGAGCAGTACTTC.

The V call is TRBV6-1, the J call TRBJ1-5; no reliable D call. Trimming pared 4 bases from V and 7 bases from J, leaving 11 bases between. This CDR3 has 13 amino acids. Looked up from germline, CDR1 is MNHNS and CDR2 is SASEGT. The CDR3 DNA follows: TGTGCCAGCAGTGCCGTGCATTACCAGCCCCAGCATTTT. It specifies CASSAVHYQPQHF.

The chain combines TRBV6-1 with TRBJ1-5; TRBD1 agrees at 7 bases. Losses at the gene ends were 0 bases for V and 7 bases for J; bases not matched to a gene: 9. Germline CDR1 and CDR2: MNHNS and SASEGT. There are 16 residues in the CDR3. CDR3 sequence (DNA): TGTGCCAGCAGTGAAGCGTTACAGGGGAGAGGACAGCCCCAGCATTTT. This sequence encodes CASSEALQGRGQPQHF.

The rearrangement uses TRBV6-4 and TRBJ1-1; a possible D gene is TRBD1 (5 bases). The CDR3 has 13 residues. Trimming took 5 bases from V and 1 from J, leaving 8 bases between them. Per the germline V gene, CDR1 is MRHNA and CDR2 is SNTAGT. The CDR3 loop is CASSFDRNTEAFF. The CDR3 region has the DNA TGTGCCAGCAGTTTCGACAGGAACACTGAAGCTTTCTTT.

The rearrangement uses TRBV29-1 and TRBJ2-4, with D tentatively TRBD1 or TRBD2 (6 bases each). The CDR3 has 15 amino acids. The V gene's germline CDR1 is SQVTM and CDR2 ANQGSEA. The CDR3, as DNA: TGCAGTGCCATCACGGGGGCCCTAGCCAAAAACATTCAGTACTTC. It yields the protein CSAITGALAKNIQYF.

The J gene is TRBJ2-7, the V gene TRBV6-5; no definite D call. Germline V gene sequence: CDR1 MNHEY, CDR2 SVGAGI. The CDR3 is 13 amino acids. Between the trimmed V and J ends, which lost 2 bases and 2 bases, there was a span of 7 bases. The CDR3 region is CASSYQAAYEQYF. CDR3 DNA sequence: TGTGCCAGCAGTTACCAGGCGGCCTACGAGCAGTACTTC.

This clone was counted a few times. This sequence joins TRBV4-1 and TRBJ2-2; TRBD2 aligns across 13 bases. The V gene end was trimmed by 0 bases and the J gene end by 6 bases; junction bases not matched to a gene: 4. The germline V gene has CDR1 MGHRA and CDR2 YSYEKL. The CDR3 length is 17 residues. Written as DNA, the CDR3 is TGCGCCAGCAGCCAAGATAAAGGACTAGCGGGGGCCGGGGAGCTGTTTTTT. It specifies CASSQDKGLAGAGELFF.

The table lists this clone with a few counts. The CDR3 DNA is TGTGCCAGCAGCTTAGGGCAAGATGGTCAGCCCCAGCATTTT. Translated, it gives CASSLGQDGQPQHF. This chain joins TRBV7-9 and TRBJ1-5; D uncertain. V lost 1 base, J lost 6 bases, and 10 bases lay in between. The CDR3 runs to 14 residues. Per the germline V gene, CDR1 is SEHNR and CDR2 is FQNEAQ (reference sequence).